A selection of T cell receptor beta chains follows, all from one sample in a study of shared clonotypes between healthy human individuals. Using immunoSEQ multiplex PCR, the repertoire was profiled, and TCRdb retains in-frame clones only, with some absent. This repertoire shows 2 million to 3 million clones, 85% to 95% found once; its top ten account for roughly 0.14%. Sequenced sample: naive CD4+ T cells sorted from blood. The receptors shown here come from a man aged 18-30 years in good health. The CDR3 runs from the conserved cysteine through the conserved F or W. A D gene is named only where the DNA matches it firmly.

v_gene,d_gene,j_gene,CDR3aa
TRBV4-3,-,TRBJ1-1,CASSQLFNGPGAEAFF
TRBV19,-,TRBJ2-3,CASSSPGLTLDTQYF
TRBV25-1,-,TRBJ1-2,CASSDSPAGQGGYTF
TRBV19,-,TRBJ1-2,CATRAAFAYGYTF
TRBV10-3,TRBD1,TRBJ1-2,CAISQGAIYYGYTF
TRBV7-2,TRBD1,TRBJ2-2,CASSTPGQAPRELFF
TRBV5-4,TRBD1,TRBJ1-1,CASGSGTGSVNTEAFF
TRBV18,-,TRBJ1-3,CASSPPGGNTIYF
TRBV7-9,-,TRBJ2-1,CASSFASGRNEQFF
TRBV30,-,TRBJ1-4,CAWSPQPREKLFF
TRBV9,TRBD2,TRBJ2-1,CASSAGTNPYNEQFF
TRBV5-6,-,TRBJ1-2,CASSFLGQYGYTF
TRBV4-3,TRBD2,TRBJ2-7,CASSHSGGDMGEQYF
TRBV19,TRBD1,TRBJ1-6,CASSIGQGKNSPLHF
TRBV5-1,-,TRBJ1-1,CASSLGQLMNTEAFF
TRBV7-2,-,TRBJ1-5,CASSLVVVGNQPQHF
TRBV6-6,-,TRBJ2-7,CASSYSRTTPEQYF
TRBV7-9,TRBD1,TRBJ2-5,CASSFPGGAQETQYF
TRBV6-5,TRBD1,TRBJ1-2,CASSYSATGVPGYTF
TRBV18,-,TRBJ2-5,CASSLVGTQQETQYF
TRBV6-1,-,TRBJ2-1,CASSEGRVYNEQFF
TRBV28,TRBD1,TRBJ1-4,CATSGGIEKLFF
TRBV4-1,-,TRBJ1-6,CASSQSDIHDSPLHF
TRBV7-9,TRBD2,TRBJ2-5,CASSSGLAGGAVETQYF
TRBV6-1,-,TRBJ2-7,CASSDWQGRSYEQYF
TRBV5-8,-,TRBJ2-3,CASSRNTDTQYF
TRBV5-6,-,TRBJ2-3,CASSFNPTDTQYF
TRBV7-9,TRBD2,TRBJ2-2,CASSPRRLAGGTGELFF
TRBV19,-,TRBJ1-2,CASSQTQTSGWGYTF
TRBV7-4,TRBD1,TRBJ2-7,CASSGRDRETYEQYF
TRBV7-2,-,TRBJ1-3,CASTLGSSGNTIYF
TRBV7-3,-,TRBJ2-3,CASSLMGAGTDTQYF
TRBV27,TRBD1,TRBJ2-1,CASSSGTGVGNEQFF
TRBV30,-,TRBJ1-2,CAWDDGAAVYGYTF
TRBV7-9,TRBD1,TRBJ1-5,CASSRQGRDQPQHF
TRBV19,TRBD1,TRBJ1-3,CASSGTGTISGNTIYF
TRBV7-3,TRBD2,TRBJ2-1,CASSQGPAGGWNEQFF
TRBV6-6,-,TRBJ2-5,CASSYAGKAETQYF
TRBV6-1,-,TRBJ2-1,CASSDLGRSYNEQFF
TRBV30,TRBD1,-,CAWSGTGLEQYF
TRBV10-3,-,TRBJ1-6,CAISESRQPAVMSLHF
TRBV5-4,-,TRBJ2-6,CASSGGLSKSSTGANVLTF
TRBV2,-,TRBJ1-6,CASSDYTGFDSPLHF
TRBV4-3,-,TRBJ2-5,CASSQDRQAQETQYF
TRBV28,-,TRBJ2-1,CASSFSYRRAGNEQFF
TRBV6-5,-,TRBJ1-5,CASRPGNQPQHF
TRBV15,TRBD1,TRBJ2-2,CATSRDPRQGAGELFF
TRBV7-3,-,TRBJ2-3,CASSFQSTDTQYF
TRBV7-2,-,TRBJ2-7,CASSPMTDSYEQYF
TRBV4-3,-,-,CASSPLGGGAYEQYF